This TCR beta chain was retrieved from a study of radiotherapy plus CTLA-4 blockade in lung cancer. Study-wide points: Expansion in blood of tumor-derived TCR clones was seen after radiotherapy plus ipilimumab.

Assay used: immunoSEQ multiplex PCR; TCRdb lists only in-frame clones, some missing. The repertoire holds 35,000 to 40,000 clones, around 85% seen once, with roughly 23% in the top ten. In regard to this clone: Antigen specificity is unknown.

Germline CDR1 is SNHLY and CDR2 is FYNNEI. The CDR3 covers 14 residues. The J gene is TRBJ2-5, the V gene TRBV2; 8 bases align to TRBD2. The DNA end is more similar to TRBJ2-7, so the J call may be wrong. This material consisted of peripheral blood, taken from a patient treated with radiotherapy plus ipilimumab. This sequence was found in a human donor with non-small cell lung cancer whose response to radiotherapy plus ipilimumab could not be evaluated. The CDR3 reads CASSDQLAVYEQYF. The CDR3 nucleotides read TGTGCCAGCAGCGACCAACTAGCGGTCTACGAGCAGTACTTC.